This T cell receptor beta chain was sequenced in a study of T cells in Graves' hyperthyroidism and ophthalmopathy (dated by TCRdb to the late 2010s). The study in broad terms: Peripheral blood samples were taken at initial diagnosis, before any treatment was given. To identify TCR V-J signatures that set the groups apart, the researchers used a discovery cohort of approximately 98 patients, made up of under 50 with Graves' ophthalmopathy and 57 with stable Graves' hyperthyroidism. Prospective prediction of ophthalmopathy was tested in an independent validation cohort consisting of under 20 hyperthyroidism patients and some 15 patients who later progressed to ophthalmopathy. The 100 discovery patients were randomly divided into training and test sets at a 7:3 ratio. The study also compared thyroid tissue and blood T-cell repertoires from roughly 6 Graves' hyperthyroidism patients. Once sampling was done, hyperthyroidism patients were given methimazole at a starting dose of 30 mg daily, whereas ophthalmopathy patients were given high-dose intravenous methylprednisolone. The paper describes TCR Vbeta CDR3 sequencing of fewer than 150 peripheral blood samples, made up of about 41 ophthalmopathy patients, 70 to 75 hyperthyroidism patients and 17 progressor patients.

Reading the germline V gene (reference sequence) gives CDR1 DFQATT and CDR2 SNEGSKA. V and J lose 3 bases and 4 bases, and a span of 9 bases separates them. The CDR3, from cysteine to phenylalanine, totals 13 residues. CDR3 DNA is the only sequence kept; it has 39 bases, read in frame from the first base. Stable Graves' hyperthyroidism was defined as no progression to ophthalmopathy during 18 months of follow-up. The hyperthyroidism patients were between 18 and 65 years old and newly diagnosed, with a disease duration of less than 2 months. Patients with uncontrolled infections, other autoimmune diseases, pregnancy or lactation were excluded. Diagnoses were based on clinical symptoms, serum thyroxine and TRAb, thyroid ultrasound and orbital computed tomography. PBMCs were separated from roughly 10 ml of fresh peripheral blood using Ficoll-Paque density gradient centrifugation. Total RNA was extracted with Trizol reagent, and quality was checked on an Agilent 2100 Bioanalyzer.

A word on this clonotype: It lacks a known antigen. This may arise from a read error, as a much more abundant clone is one base away.

Results and caveats for the whole study, not just this receptor: A 13 V-J signature model separated ophthalmopathy from stable hyperthyroidism, with roughly 88% sensitivity and approximately 81% specificity in cross-validation and 80%/75% in testing. Most expanded thyroid clonotypes (frequency above 0.001) were also detected in blood, a finding suggesting that blood repertoires may reflect thyroid immune responses. In validation, progression to ophthalmopathy was predicted by the model with about 70% sensitivity and under 85% specificity, a median of 6.5 months before onset. No statistical method was used to fix the sample size in advance, and group allocation was not hidden from the investigators.

TCR beta CDR3 regions were amplified from RNA transcripts. The first round of RT-PCR for the TCR CDR3 was performed with the HTBI primer set and the Qiagen OneStep RT-PCR kit. A second multiplex PCR round built the libraries, followed by size selection and purification. The libraries were sequenced on an Illumina HiSeq2000 using paired-end 100 bp reads. The study's own analysis went as follows. SOAPnuke was used to process the raw data, removing reads that contained adapters or uncalled bases, had a mean Phred below 15, or lacked an exact match to the constant primer or identifier. COPE v1.2.5 was used to merge the high-quality paired reads, and each unique nucleotide sequence was defined as a clonotype. MiTCR v1.1 was used to align clonotypes to the IMGT TRBV, TRBD and TRBJ reference segments. The analysis included only V-J combinations with a frequency above 0.0001, which together covered roughly 99% of the repertoires. The TCS score was defined as the ratio of F50 (clonal expansion) to E x V (chaos), calculated using BLOSUM62-based TCRdist between CDR3 peptides within each V-J. Welch's t-statistics and random forest reduced approximately 520 V-J features to some 14, which were used in a naive Bayes classifier (R e1071). The similarity between thyroid and blood repertoires was quantified using the Morisita-Horn index. The public reads were run again by TCRdb, first through fastp at Q25 and then through MiXCR, and only productive beta chains were kept. Records with the same CDR3 protein are collapsed into one entry carrying the most frequent genes and DNA. The V and J calls shown here were made by TCRdb, not taken from the authors' results. Here the sample has nearly 750,000 distinct CDR3 sequences; approximately 40% occur a single time. The ten largest account for around a third of the sample.

The sequencing sample was made of blood. The sequence derives from a woman aged 35 to 49 with Graves' hyperthyroidism. The chain employs TRBV20-1 and TRBJ2-2, with an unclear D gene assignment. The DNA sequence reads TGCAGTGCTAGGTCGAGAAGCACCGGGGAGCTGTTTTTT. Its protein reads: CSARSRSTGELFF.